Included here is one T cell receptor (beta chain) sequence, with context. Its antigen remains unknown. Libraries were prepared by immunoSEQ multiplex PCR; TCRdb keeps only in-frame clonotypes and omits some of them. The sample contains approximately 41,000 clones, roughly 89% of which appear only once. This entry comes from a study of CD8 T cells in acute hepatitis C reinfection. The CDR3 has 15 residues. Germline CDR1 reads MNHEY; CDR2 reads SMNVEV (reference sequence). The germline V and J ends were trimmed by 0 bases and 7 bases, with 13 bases remaining between them. Time point denoted: naive CD8 control sorted from an acute-time-point sample. Study conclusions and caveats: Exact CDR3 sharing with other epitopes was rare, possibly method-limited. No chronic follow-up sample yielded enough NS3-1073 specific cells. Preferential TRBV04 and TRBV06 usage appeared in all groups and was not explained by the naive pool.

Material for sequencing was naive CD8+ T cells from PBMCs. The chain carries TRBV27 and TRBJ2-1; perhaps TRBD2 as D (6 bases). The sequence was collected from a man between 25 and 39 years old with chronic hepatitis C. The CDR3 loop is CASSLSSGAYNEQFF. CDR3 DNA sequence: TGTGCCAGCAGTTTATCTAGCGGAGCGTATAATGAGCAGTTCTTC.